This T cell receptor beta chain originates from a study of blood T cell repertoires in COVID-19. In the source study's methods: It was from reference gene primer amplification that nucleated cell counts were estimated. The table came from immunoSEQ multiplex PCR; TCRdb's copy has only in-frame clones and leaves some out. From that table come the V and J calls and clone size; the DNA was used to work out D and trimming. This table holds 450,000 to 500,000 clones, approximately 85% found once. Germline V gene lookup returns CDR1 SEHNR and CDR2 FQNEAQ (reference sequence). The V gene lost 5 bases and the J gene lost 3 bases, with 17 bases spanning the gap. The CDR3 runs 16 residues.

The chain recombines TRBV7-9 with TRBJ1-5, with D tentatively TRBD1 (5 bases). The TCR comes from a human donor in a cohort sampled during active COVID-19. The sequenced sample was peripheral blood. CDR3 in DNA: TGTGCCAGCAGCCCCGGGGGAGTAAATGCCAATCAGCCCCAGCATTTT. Translating it yields CASSPGGVNANQPQHF.